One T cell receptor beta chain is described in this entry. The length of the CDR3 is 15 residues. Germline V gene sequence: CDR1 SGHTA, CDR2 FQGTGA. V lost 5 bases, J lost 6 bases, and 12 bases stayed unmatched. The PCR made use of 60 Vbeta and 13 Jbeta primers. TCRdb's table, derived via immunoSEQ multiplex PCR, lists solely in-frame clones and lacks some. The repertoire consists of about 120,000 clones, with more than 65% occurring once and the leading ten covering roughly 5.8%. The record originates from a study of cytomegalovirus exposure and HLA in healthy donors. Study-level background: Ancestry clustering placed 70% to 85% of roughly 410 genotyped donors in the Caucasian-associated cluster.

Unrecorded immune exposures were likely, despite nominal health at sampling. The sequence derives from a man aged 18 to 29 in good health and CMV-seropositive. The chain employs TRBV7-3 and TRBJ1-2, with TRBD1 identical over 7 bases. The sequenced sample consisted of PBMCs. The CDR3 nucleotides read TGTGCCAGCAGCCCCCTCGGACAGGAAACGGATGGCTACACCTTC. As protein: CASSPLGQETDGYTF.